The 10 T cell receptor beta chains below all came from one sample that was sequenced in a study of T-cell reconstitution after alpha-beta-depleted transplantation in children. A TCRbeta library incorporating unique molecular identifiers was prepared. TCRdb reanalysed the PCR reads using MiXCR and keeps one entry per CDR3 protein. The sample lists more than 400,000 distinct CDR3 sequences, about an eighth occurring once. The source material was PBMCs, mostly from graft donor cells, sampled 180 days after TCRalphabeta/CD19-depleted stem cell transplant. These TCRs come from a female patient aged 2-15 years who had a stem cell transplant for aplastic anemia, so the T cells may come from the graft donor.

The chain recombines TRBV11-2 with TRBJ2-7; D is perhaps TRBD2 (5 bases). V lost 2 bases and J 3 bases, leaving 11 bases between the germline ends. The CDR3 has 14 residues. CDR1 and CDR2 from the germline V gene are SGHAT and FQNNGV. The chain's CDR3 is CASSLSGRSYEQYF. CDR3 coding DNA: TGTGCCAGCAGCTTAAGCGGCAGAAGCTACGAGCAGTACTTC.

This clonotype has a handful of counts. The V gene is TRBV29-1, the J gene TRBJ2-5; TRBD1 matches at 7 bases. CDR1 is SQVTM and CDR2 is ANQGSEA in the germline V gene. This CDR3 comprises 15 residues. V lost 6 bases, J lost 5 bases, and 15 bases stayed unmatched. In DNA, the CDR3 is TGCAGCGTCGGAGTAACCGGGACAGTCGGGGAGACCCAGTACTTC. As protein: CSVGVTGTVGETQYF.

This clonotype has more than one count but fewer than ten. The chain carries TRBV15 and TRBJ1-5; D not certain. Germline values: CDR1 LNHNV, CDR2 YYDKDF (reference sequence). The V gene lost 5 bases and the J gene lost 0 bases, with 14 bases spanning the gap. This CDR3 contains 16 residues. The CDR3 DNA reads as TGTGCCACCAGCCCCGCGGGCATGGATAGCAATCAGCCCCAGCATTTT. Translated, it gives CATSPAGMDSNQPQHF. Full variable domain (missing parts from reference TRBV15 and TRBJ1-5): DAMVIQNPRYQVTQFGKPVTLSCSQTLNHNVMYWYQQKSSQAPKLLFHYYDKDFNNEADTPDNFQSRRPNTSFCFLDIRSPGLGDTAMYLCATSPAGMDSNQPQHFGDGTRLSIL.

This clonotype was seen repeatedly, ten times or more. The chain couples TRBV9 to TRBJ2-2; D not resolved. Trimming removed 1 base from V and 6 bases from J, with 4 bases in between. CDR3 length: 12 amino acids. The germline gives CDR1 SGDLS, CDR2 YYNGEE. CDR3 sequence: CASSVNPGELFF. The CDR3 region has the DNA TGTGCCAGCAGCGTAAACCCCGGGGAGCTGTTTTTT.

The table lists this clonotype with a few counts. The rearrangement links TRBV29-1 to TRBJ1-6; no definite D call. V was shortened by 3 bases and J by 7 bases, with 13 bases between the two germline ends. CDR3 length: 14 residues. Germline V gene data show CDR1 as SQVTM and CDR2 as ANQGSEA. The CDR3 DNA reads TGCAGCGTTGATGGGGAGAAGAGCAATTCACCCCTCCACTTT. Protein product: CSVDGEKSNSPLHF.

The chain links TRBV20-1 to TRBJ2-5, with a tentative D call TRBD1 (6 bases). V gave up 0 bases and J gave up 5 bases, with 13 bases separating them. CDR1 and CDR2 (germline): DFQATT, SNEGSKA (reference sequence). The CDR3 loop spans 14 amino acids. CDR3 DNA: TGCAGTGCTAGAGATGTACAGGGCGGGGAGACCCAGTACTTC. Its protein is CSARDVQGGETQYF.

For the CDR3, the DNA is TGTGCCAGCAGTTTGGCCGTCAATCAGCCCCAGCATTTT. Translated: CASSLAVNQPQHF. The chain employs TRBV12-3 or TRBV12-4 and TRBJ1-5; D not certain. V was clipped by 3 bases and J by 3 bases, with 6 bases between them. The CDR3 has 13 residues.

The V and J genes are TRBV12-3 or TRBV12-4 and TRBJ2-5; D assignment may be TRBD1 or TRBD2 (6 bases each). Trimming removed 1 base from V and 5 bases from J, with 14 bases in between. This CDR3 is built from 15 residues. The CDR3 nucleotides are TGTGCCAGCAGTTTAGGAGGGGGGTTCGGGGAGACCCAGTACTTC. It codes for CASSLGGGFGETQYF.

This clonotype was seen many times. The rearrangement links TRBV28 to TRBJ2-1, with 11 bases that match TRBD2. The germline CDR1 and CDR2 sequences are MDHEN and SYDVKM. The CDR3 has 15 amino acids. V dropped 6 bases and J dropped 7; count of bases not matched to a gene: 8. The DNA for the CDR3 is TGTGCCAGCAGGTCTAGCGGGGGGTCTCCGAATGAGCAGTTCTTC. Amino acid sequence: CASRSSGGSPNEQFF.

The sample holds a few counts of this clonotype. V and J are TRBV28 and TRBJ2-5; 9 bases line up with TRBD1. CDR1 MDHEN and CDR2 SYDVKM come from the germline V gene. The CDR3 runs 18 residues. J gave up 0 bases and V 6 bases, and 14 bases lay outside the gene matches. CDR3 nucleotides: TGTGCCAGCAGCACCGGGACAGGGATCGCCCTGTACCAAGAGACCCAGTACTTC. This encodes CASSTGTGIALYQETQYF.